Included here is one T cell receptor (beta chain) sequence, with context. Which antigen it targets is not known. The record has no base qualities; no much larger clone is one base away. The sample belongs to a study of CD8 T cells in ankylosing spondylitis (dated by TCRdb to the late 2010s). Background on the whole study: The study set out to find disease-linked TCR variants by profiling T cell receptor beta repertoires in ankylosing spondylitis patients and healthy donors. In total, the full study cohort was made up of some 100 healthy donors and roughly 27 ankylosing spondylitis patients. Peripheral blood was sampled, and synovial fluid was also collected from ankylosing spondylitis patients. Findings and caveats that apply to the study as a whole: Blood from ankylosing spondylitis patients appeared to be characterized by a TCR beta motif made up of seven or eight highly homologous amino acid variants. According to the report, matched synovial fluid samples from ankylosing spondylitis patients were significantly enriched for the disease-linked clones. Some of the motif variants had been reported before in the synovial fluid and blood of reactive arthritis patients, a finding that suggests common disease-initiation mechanisms. The disease-linked clones showed a CD8+ phenotype and occurred at relatively low frequencies in peripheral blood.

Unmatched junction bases come to 3, with V trimmed by 5 bases and J by 3 bases. CDR3 length: 13 amino acids, cysteine to phenylalanine. Left in the record is the CDR3 DNA by itself, 39 bases read in frame from the first base. The sequencer was an Illumina HiSeq 2500. Quantitative 5'-RACE with molecular barcodes was the method used to prepare the TCR beta libraries. In the authors' own workflow: Disease-linked TCR variants were identified with a new computational method built on a probabilistic model of VDJ rearrangement. TCRdb's own reprocessing of the public reads used fastp at Q25 and MiXCR and kept productive beta chains. Every CDR3 protein is listed once, alongside the most common genes and DNA of its rows. None of the V and J calls come from the authors' own analysis; TCRdb made them. The sample table records 100,000 to 150,000 distinct CDR3 sequences; more than 15% of these occur just once. The ten largest clones take up approximately 33% of the sample.

This TCR was recovered from a male donor with ankylosing spondylitis. Sequences were obtained from blood, either unsorted or a sorted T cell fraction (not recorded which). The V and J segments used are TRBV12-3 or TRBV12-4 and TRBJ2-7; 8 central nucleotides agree with TRBD1. This receptor carries the CDR3 CASSEQGVYEQYF. The nucleotide sequence reads as follows: TGTGCCAGCAGTGAACAGGGGGTCTACGAGCAGTACTTC.